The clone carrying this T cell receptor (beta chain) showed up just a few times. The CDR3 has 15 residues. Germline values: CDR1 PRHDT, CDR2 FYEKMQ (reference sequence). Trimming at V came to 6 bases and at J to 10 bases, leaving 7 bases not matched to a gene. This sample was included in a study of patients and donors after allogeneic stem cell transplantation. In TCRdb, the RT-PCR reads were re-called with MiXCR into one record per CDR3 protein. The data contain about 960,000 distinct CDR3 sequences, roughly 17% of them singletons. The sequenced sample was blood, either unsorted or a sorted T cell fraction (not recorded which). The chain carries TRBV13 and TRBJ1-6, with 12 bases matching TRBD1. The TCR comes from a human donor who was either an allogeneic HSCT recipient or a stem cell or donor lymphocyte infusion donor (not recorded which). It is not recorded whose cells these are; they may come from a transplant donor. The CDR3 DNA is TGTGCCAGCAGGGGACAGGGGGCCTTGGGGTCACCCCTCCACTTT. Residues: CASRGQGALGSPLHF.